The clone carrying this T cell receptor (beta chain) was counted between two and nine times. No antigen is known for it. Since all of the isolated RNA was reverse transcribed, expressed TCRB transcripts were what got sequenced. Sequencing used immunoSEQ multiplex PCR; TCRdb keeps in-frame clones, though not all of them. The data contain 200,000 to 250,000 clones, about 9.3% of them singletons. The sample belongs to a study of beta chain features in type 1 diabetes. About the study: All of the samples together had 95 million to 140 million sorted cells examined.

Study conclusions and caveats: Patients and controls would be equally affected if PCR favored shorter templates. Researchers could not determine here whether HLA type influences TCRB rearrangement.

The V gene lost 7 bases and the J gene lost 3 bases, with 18 bases spanning the gap. Germline CDR1 and CDR2: SGHVS and FQNEAQ. The CDR3 consists of 15 residues. This clonotype originated in a woman aged 18-29 years in good health. The chain is built from TRBV7-8 and TRBJ1-2; the D gene is possibly TRBD1 (6 bases). The sequenced sample was naive CD4+ T cells from blood. This chain's CDR3 is CASISPGAIDYGYTF. CDR3 nucleotides: TGTGCCAGCATTTCACCAGGGGCGATTGACTATGGCTACACCTTC.